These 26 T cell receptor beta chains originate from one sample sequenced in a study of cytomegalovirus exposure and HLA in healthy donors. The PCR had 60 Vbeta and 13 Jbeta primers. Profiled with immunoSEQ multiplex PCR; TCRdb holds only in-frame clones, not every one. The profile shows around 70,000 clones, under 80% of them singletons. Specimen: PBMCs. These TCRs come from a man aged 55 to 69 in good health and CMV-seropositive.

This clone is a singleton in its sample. CDR3 loop: CARVGGEDYGYTF. The CDR3 region has the DNA TGTGCCAGGGTAGGAGGGGAGGACTATGGCTACACCTTC. This chain links TRBV2 with TRBJ1-2, with D perhaps matching TRBD1 (5 bases). In germline, CDR1 is SNHLY, CDR2 FYNNEI. The CDR3 sequence is 13 residues long. Deletions cut 9 bases from V and 3 bases from J, with 14 bases between.

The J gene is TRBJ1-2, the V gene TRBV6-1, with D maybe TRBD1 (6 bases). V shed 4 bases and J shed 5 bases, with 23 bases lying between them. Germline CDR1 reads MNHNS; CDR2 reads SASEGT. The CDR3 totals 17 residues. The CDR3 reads CASSGRQVPNIGYGYTF. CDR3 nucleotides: TGTGCCAGCAGTGGCCGACAGGTCCCCAATATAGGTTATGGCTACACCTTC.

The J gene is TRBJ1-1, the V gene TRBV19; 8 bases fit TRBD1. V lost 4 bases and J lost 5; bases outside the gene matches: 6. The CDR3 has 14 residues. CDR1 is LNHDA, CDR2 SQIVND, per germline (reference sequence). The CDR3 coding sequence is TGTGCCAGTAGTAACACAGGGGGAGGGACTGAAGCTTTCTTT. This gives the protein CASSNTGGGTEAFF.

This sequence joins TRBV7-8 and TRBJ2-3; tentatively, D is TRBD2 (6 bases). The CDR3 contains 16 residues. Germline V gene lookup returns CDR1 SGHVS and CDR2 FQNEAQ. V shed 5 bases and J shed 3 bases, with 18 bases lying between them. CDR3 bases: TGTGCCAGCAGCAGCCTAGCGCGTGGATTAACAGATACGCAGTATTTT. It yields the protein CASSSLARGLTDTQYF. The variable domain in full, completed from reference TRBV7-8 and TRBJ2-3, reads GAGVSQSPRYKVAKRGQDVALRCDPISGHVSLFWYQQALGQGPEFLTYFQNEAQLDKSGLPSDRFFAERPEGSVSTLKIQRTQQEDSAVYLCASSSLARGLTDTQYFGPGTRLTVL.

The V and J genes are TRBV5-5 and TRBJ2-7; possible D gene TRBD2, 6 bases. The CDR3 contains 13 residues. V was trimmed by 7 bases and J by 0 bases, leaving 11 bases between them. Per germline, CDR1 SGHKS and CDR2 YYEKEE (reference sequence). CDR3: CASGGASSYEQYF. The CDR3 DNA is TGTGCCAGCGGCGGGGCTAGCTCCTACGAGCAGTACTTC.

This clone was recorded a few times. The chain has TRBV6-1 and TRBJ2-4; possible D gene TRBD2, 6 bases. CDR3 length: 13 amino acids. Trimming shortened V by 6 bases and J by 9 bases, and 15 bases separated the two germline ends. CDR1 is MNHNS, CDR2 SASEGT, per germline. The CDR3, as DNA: TGTGCCAGCAGGGAGGGCCCGGGTGGCATTCAGTACTTC. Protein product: CASREGPGGIQYF.

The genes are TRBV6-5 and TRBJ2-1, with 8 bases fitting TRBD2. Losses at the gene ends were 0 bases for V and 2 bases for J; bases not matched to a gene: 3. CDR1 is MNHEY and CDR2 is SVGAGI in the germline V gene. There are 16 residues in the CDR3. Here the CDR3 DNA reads TGTGCCAGCAGTTACTCAGCGGGAGTACCCTACAATGAGCAGTTCTTC. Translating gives CASSYSAGVPYNEQFF.

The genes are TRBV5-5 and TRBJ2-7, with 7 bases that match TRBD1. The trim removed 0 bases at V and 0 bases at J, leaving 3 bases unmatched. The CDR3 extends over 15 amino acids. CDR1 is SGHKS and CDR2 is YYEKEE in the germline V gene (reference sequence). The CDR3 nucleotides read TGTGCCAGCAGCTTGGAGCCAGGGGGCTCCTACGAGCAGTACTTC. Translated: CASSLEPGGSYEQYF.

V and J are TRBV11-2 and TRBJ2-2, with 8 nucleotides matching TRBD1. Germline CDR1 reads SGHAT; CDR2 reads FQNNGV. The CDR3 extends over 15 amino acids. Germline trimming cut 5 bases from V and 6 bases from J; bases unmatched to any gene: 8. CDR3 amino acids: CASSPATGAPGELFF. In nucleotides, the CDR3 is TGTGCCAGCAGCCCGGCGACAGGGGCCCCCGGGGAGCTGTTTTTT.

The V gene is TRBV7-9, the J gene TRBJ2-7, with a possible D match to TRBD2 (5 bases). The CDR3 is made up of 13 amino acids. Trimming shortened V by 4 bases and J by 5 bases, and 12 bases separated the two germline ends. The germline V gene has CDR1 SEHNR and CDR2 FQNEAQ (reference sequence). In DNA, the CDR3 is TGTGCCAGCAGCTCGGCGGGCCCCGACGAGCAGTACTTC. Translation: CASSSAGPDEQYF. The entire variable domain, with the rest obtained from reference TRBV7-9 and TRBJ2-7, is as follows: DTGVSQNPRHKITKRGQNVTFRCDPISEHNRLYWYRQTLGQGPEFLTYFQNEAQLEKSRLLSDRFSAERPKGSFSTLEIQRTEQGDSAMYLCASSSAGPDEQYFGPGTRLTVT.

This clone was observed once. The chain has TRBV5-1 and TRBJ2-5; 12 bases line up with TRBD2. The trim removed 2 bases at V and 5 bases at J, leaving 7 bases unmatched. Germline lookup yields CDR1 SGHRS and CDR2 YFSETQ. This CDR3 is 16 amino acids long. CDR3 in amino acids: CASSFLGLAGSETQYF. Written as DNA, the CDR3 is TGCGCCAGCAGCTTCCTAGGACTAGCGGGATCGGAGACCCAGTACTTC.

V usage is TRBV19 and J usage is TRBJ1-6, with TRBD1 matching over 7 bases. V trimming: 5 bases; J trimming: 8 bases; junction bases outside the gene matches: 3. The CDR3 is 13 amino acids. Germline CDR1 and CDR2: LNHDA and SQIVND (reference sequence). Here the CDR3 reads CASSFRGDSPLHF. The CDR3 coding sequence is TGTGCCAGTAGTTTCAGGGGGGATTCACCCCTCCACTTT.

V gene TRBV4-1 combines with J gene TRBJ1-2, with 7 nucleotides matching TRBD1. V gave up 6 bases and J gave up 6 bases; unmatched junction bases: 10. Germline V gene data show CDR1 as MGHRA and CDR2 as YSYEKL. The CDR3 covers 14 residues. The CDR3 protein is CASSKAGTDHGYTF. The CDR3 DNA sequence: TGCGCCAGCAGTAAAGCCGGGACAGATCATGGCTACACCTTC.

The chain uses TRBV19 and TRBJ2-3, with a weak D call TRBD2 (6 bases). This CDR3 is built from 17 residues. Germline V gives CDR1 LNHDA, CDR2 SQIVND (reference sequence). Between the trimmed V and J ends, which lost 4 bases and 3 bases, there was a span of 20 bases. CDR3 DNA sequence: TGTGCCAGTAGTAGCCTCGGGACTTACCCGGGGACAGATACGCAGTATTTT. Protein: CASSSLGTYPGTDTQYF.

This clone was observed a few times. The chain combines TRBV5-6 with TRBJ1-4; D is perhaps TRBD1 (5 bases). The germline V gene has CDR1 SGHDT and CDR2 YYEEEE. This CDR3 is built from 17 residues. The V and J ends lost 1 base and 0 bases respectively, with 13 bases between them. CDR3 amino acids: CASSLNPGGATNEKLFF. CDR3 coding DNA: TGTGCCAGCAGCTTGAACCCGGGGGGAGCAACTAATGAAAAACTGTTTTTT.

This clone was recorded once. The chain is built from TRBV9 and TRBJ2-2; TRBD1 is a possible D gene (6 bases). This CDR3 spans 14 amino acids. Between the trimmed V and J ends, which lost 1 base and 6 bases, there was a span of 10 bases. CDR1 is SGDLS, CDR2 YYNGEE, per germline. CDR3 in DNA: TGTGCCAGCAGCGTAAGCACAGGGCCCGGGGAGCTGTTTTTT. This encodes CASSVSTGPGELFF.

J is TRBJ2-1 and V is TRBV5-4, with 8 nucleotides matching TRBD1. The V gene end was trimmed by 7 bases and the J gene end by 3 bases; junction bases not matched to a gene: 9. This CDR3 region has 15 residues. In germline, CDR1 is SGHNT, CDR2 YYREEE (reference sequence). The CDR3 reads CASAPETGVYNEQFF. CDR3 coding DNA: TGTGCCAGCGCCCCGGAGACAGGGGTCTACAATGAGCAGTTCTTC.

Here the CDR3 DNA reads TGTGCCAGCAGTTACTACCCAGGGGGTTATGGCTACACCTTC. Protein sequence: CASSYYPGGYGYTF. V gene TRBV6-5 combines with J gene TRBJ1-2; TRBD1 aligns across 7 bases. Trimming at V came to 1 base and at J to 5 bases, leaving 4 bases not matched to a gene. The germline V gene encodes CDR1 MNHEY and CDR2 SVGAGI. This CDR3 comprises 14 residues.

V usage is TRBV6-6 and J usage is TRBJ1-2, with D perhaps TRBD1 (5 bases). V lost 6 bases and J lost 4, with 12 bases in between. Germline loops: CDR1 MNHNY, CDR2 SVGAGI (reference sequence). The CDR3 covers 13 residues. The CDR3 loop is CASSTPGIYGYTF. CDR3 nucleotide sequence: TGTGCCAGCAGCACCCCAGGGATCTATGGCTACACCTTC.

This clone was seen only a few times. CDR3 sequence reads: CAWRRQGGNEKLFF. The CDR3 nucleotides are TGTGCCTGGAGGAGGCAGGGAGGGAATGAAAAACTGTTTTTT. The chain is built from TRBV30 and TRBJ1-4; perhaps TRBD1 as D (5 bases). Between the trimmed V and J ends, which lost 3 bases and 5 bases, there was a span of 13 bases. This CDR3 has 14 residues. CDR1 is GTSNPN and CDR2 is SVGIG in the germline V gene (reference sequence).

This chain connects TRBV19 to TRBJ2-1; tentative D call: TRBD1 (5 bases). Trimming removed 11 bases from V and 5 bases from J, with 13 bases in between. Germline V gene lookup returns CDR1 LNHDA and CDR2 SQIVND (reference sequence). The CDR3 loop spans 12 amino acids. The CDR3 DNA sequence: TGTGCCTCTGGGGCTTGGAACAATGAGCAGTTCTTC. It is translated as CASGAWNNEQFF.

The CDR3 DNA sequence: TGTGCCAGCAGTGACAGGGTGGACACTGAAGCTTTCTTT. The encoded protein is CASSDRVDTEAFF. The rearrangement links TRBV25-1 to TRBJ1-1, with a tentative D call TRBD1 (5 bases). V lost 3 bases and J 3 bases, leaving 8 bases between the germline ends. CDR1 and CDR2 (germline): MGHDK, SYGVNS. The CDR3 is made up of 13 amino acids.

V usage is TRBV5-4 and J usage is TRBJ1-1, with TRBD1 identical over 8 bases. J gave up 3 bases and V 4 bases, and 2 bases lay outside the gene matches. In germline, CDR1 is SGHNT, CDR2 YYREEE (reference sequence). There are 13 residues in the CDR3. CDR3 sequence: CASSADRDTEAFF. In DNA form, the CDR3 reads TGTGCCAGCAGCGCGGACAGGGACACTGAAGCTTTCTTT.

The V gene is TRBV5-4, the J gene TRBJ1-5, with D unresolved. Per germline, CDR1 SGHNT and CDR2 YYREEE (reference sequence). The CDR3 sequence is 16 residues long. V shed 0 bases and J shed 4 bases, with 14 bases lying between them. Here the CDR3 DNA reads TGTGCCAGCAGCTTGGGGCCTCACACGTCAAATCAGCCCCAGCATTTT. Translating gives CASSLGPHTSNQPQHF.

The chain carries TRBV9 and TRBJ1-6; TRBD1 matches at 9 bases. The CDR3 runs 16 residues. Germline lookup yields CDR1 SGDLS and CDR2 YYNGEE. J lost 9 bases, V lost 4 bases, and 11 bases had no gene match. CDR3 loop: CASSSGQGLVTSPLHF. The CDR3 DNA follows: TGTGCCAGCAGCTCTGGACAGGGGTTGGTTACTTCACCCCTCCACTTT.

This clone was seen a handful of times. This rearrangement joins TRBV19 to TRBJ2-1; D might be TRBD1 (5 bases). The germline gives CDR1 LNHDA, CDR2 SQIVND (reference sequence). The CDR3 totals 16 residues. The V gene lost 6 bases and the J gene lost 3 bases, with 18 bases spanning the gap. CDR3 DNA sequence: TGTGCCAGTAGGATCTCAGGGTTCGGTCTCTACAATGAGCAGTTCTTC. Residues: CASRISGFGLYNEQFF. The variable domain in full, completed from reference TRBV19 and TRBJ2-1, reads DGGITQSPKYLFRKEGQNVTLSCEQNLNHDAMYWYRQDPGQGLRLIYYSQIVNDFQKGDIAEGYSVSREKKESFPLTVTSAQKNPTAFYLCASRISGFGLYNEQFFGPGTRLTVL.